A selection of T cell receptor beta chains follows, all from one sample in a study of T cells in localized non-small cell lung cancer. Profiling relied on immunoSEQ multiplex PCR, and the TCRdb table lists in-frame clones only, not all of them. The table records approximately 31,000 clones, 75% to 90% of them present only once. This material consisted of peripheral blood mononuclear cells, taken before any cancer treatment. These receptor sequences come from a man aged 35 to 69 with stage III lung adenocarcinoma. Both conserved end residues are part of each CDR3. A D gene is named only where the DNA matches it firmly. Clone size is given for some rows only: seen once, a few or many times, or a class if the clone is expanded.

TRBJ2-1	TRBD1	NA	TRBV4-3	CASSQVSGTAAYDEQFF	TGCGCCAGCAGCCAAGTATCCGGGACAGCGGCCTACGATGAGCAGTTCTTC
TRBJ2-7	NA	NA	TRBV28	CASSSGRYEQYF	TGTGCCAGCAGTTCGGGGCGGTACGAGCAGTACTTC
TRBJ2-7	NA	NA	TRBV4-2	CASSQAAESEQYF	TGTGCCAGCAGCCAAGCTGCGGAGAGCGAGCAGTACTTC
TRBJ2-5	TRBD1	NA	TRBV7-9	CASSPGQGNLQETQYF	TGTGCCAGCAGTCCGGGACAGGGAAATCTTCAAGAGACCCAGTACTTC
TRBJ1-1	NA	NA	TRBV6-5	CASSSSTTTMNTEAFF	TGTGCCAGCAGTTCATCGACAACCACCATGAACACTGAAGCTTTCTTT
TRBJ2-2	NA	NA	TRBV5-4	CASSLDHTGELFF	TGTGCCAGCAGCTTGGACCACACCGGGGAGCTGTTTTTT
TRBJ1-1	NA	NA	TRBV9	CASSDFGTPGTEAFF	TGTGCCAGCAGCGACTTCGGGACGCCGGGGACTGAAGCTTTCTTT
TRBJ1-2	NA	NA	TRBV19	CASSVTGSYGYTF	TGTGCCAGTAGTGTTACAGGCTCCTATGGCTACACCTTC
TRBJ1-1	NA	NA	TRBV25-1	CASSGPWVNTEAFF	TGTGCCAGCAGTGGCCCTTGGGTGAACACTGAAGCTTTCTTT
TRBJ1-6	NA	NA	TRBV11-2	CASSRTGGGNSPLHF	TGTGCCAGCAGCAGAACAGGTGGAGGAAATTCACCCCTCCACTTT
TRBJ1-5	NA	NA	TRBV15	CATSTVSGYSNQPQHF	TGTGCCACCAGCACAGTGTCGGGTTATAGCAATCAGCCCCAGCATTTT
TRBJ1-1	NA	NA	TRBV19	CASSILAGEAFF	TGTGCCAGTAGTATTCTTGCCGGTGAAGCTTTCTTT
TRBJ2-7	NA	NA	TRBV5-6	CASSLAVGGEQYF	TGTGCCAGCAGCTTGGCCGTGGGCGGCGAGCAGTACTTC
TRBJ2-2	TRBD2	once	TRBV7-9	CASSFGSGFYTGELFF	TGTGCCAGCAGCTTTGGTAGCGGGTTTTACACCGGGGAGCTGTTTTTT
TRBJ2-2	TRBD1	NA	TRBV18	CASSRDREAGELFF	TGTGCCAGCTCACGAGACAGGGAAGCCGGGGAGCTGTTTTTT
TRBJ1-5	NA	NA	TRBV19	CASSIGGLGQPQHF	TGTGCCAGTAGTATCGGAGGCTTGGGTCAGCCCCAGCATTTT
TRBJ2-5	TRBD2	NA	TRBV30	CAWTSGGQTQYF	TGTGCCTGGACTAGCGGGGGTCAGACCCAGTACTTC
TRBJ2-2	NA	NA	TRBV5-6	CASSLVGSGELFF	TGTGCCAGCAGCTTGGTGGGATCCGGGGAGCTGTTTTTT
TRBJ1-3	NA	once	TRBV21-1	CASSNNGPHSGNTIYF	TGTGCCAGCAGCAACAACGGACCTCACTCTGGAAACACCATATATTTT
TRBJ2-5	NA	NA	TRBV19	CASSITGMETQYF	TGTGCCAGTAGTATCACGGGTATGGAGACCCAGTACTTC
TRBJ2-1	TRBD2	once	TRBV4-3	CASSSSASGGPGNEQFF	TGCGCCAGCAGCTCAAGCGCTAGCGGGGGGCCAGGGAATGAGCAGTTCTTC
TRBJ2-5	TRBD2	NA	TRBV5-6	CASSPGKGREETQYF	TGTGCCAGCAGCCCCGGAAAGGGGAGGGAAGAGACCCAGTACTTC